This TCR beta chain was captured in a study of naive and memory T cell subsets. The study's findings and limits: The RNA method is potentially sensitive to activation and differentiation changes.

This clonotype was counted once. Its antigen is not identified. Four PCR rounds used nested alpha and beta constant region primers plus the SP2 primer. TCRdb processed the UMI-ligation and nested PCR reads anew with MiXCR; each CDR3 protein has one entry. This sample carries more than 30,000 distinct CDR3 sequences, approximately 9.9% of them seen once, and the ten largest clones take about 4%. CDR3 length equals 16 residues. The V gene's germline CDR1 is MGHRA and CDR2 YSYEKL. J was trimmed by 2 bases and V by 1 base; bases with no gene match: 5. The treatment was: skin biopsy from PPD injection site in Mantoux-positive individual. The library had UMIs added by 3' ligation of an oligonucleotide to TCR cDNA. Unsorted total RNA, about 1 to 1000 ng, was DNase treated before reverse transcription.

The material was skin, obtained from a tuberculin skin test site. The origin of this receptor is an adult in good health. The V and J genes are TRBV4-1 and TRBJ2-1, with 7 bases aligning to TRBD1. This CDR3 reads CASSQVETGTYNEQFF. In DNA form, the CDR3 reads TGCGCCAGCAGCCAAGTCGAGACAGGGACCTACAATGAGCAGTTCTTC.